This T cell receptor beta chain was found in a study of blood T cell repertoires in COVID-19. Study-level information: COVID-19 samples collected from the United States, Italy and Spain covered acute and convalescent phases. T cells, B-cell-depleted T cells, or PBMCs provided the cDNA or gDNA that served as material.

In terms of age and location, participants ranged from roughly 18 to 100 years and lived in under 30 US areas. The CDR3 covers 14 residues. Germline V lookup: CDR1 KGHDR, CDR2 SFDVKD. Trimming cost V 3 bases and J 6 bases, with 12 bases left between them. Libraries were prepared by immunoSEQ multiplex PCR; TCRdb keeps only in-frame clonotypes and omits some of them. The sample contains nearly 350,000 clones, 87% of which appear only once. This TCR was sampled from a young woman who had recovered from COVID-19. The specimen was PBMCs or T cells enriched from blood (not recorded which). The chain is built from TRBV24-1 and TRBJ2-3; D might be TRBD1 (6 bases). This CDR3 reads CATSDPRQADTQYF. The DNA for the CDR3 is TGTGCCACCAGTGATCCTAGACAGGCGGATACGCAGTATTTT.